Below, 22 T cell receptor beta chains from the same sample are listed, as sequenced in a study of a mutant IDH1 vaccine in newly diagnosed glioma. Indicated time point: week 11, during vaccination. The study gave 300 ug of mutant IDH1 20-mer peptide per vaccine dose, with topical imiquimod. Antigens of these TCRs are unknown. The assay was immunoSEQ multiplex PCR, and TCRdb's table has in-frame clones only and misses some. The table lists 35,000 to 50,000 clones, 84% of them singletons. Sequencing used PBMCs, obtained from a glioma patient whose treatment included an IDH1 peptide vaccine. Receptors originate from a man aged 35 to 55 with glioma.

The chain recombines TRBV4-3 with TRBJ1-2; 7 nucleotides align to TRBD1. Trimming at V came to 0 bases and at J to 11 bases, leaving 9 bases not matched to a gene. Germline lookup yields CDR1 LGHNA and CDR2 YSLEER. This CDR3 is built from 14 residues. The CDR3 spells CASSQDVQPQGYTF. CDR3 DNA sequence: TGCGCCAGCAGCCAAGATGTCCAACCACAGGGGTACACCTTC.

The rearrangement joins TRBV19 to TRBJ1-1, with 7 positions matching TRBD1. The CDR3 is 13 amino acids. V shed 6 bases and J 12 bases; nucleotides not matched to a gene: 13. Germline CDR1 and CDR2: LNHDA and SQIVND (reference sequence). For the CDR3, the DNA is TGTGCCAGTAGCAACAGGGGCCTCCTCGGGACTTTCTTT. Its protein is CASSNRGLLGTFF.

J is TRBJ2-3 and V is TRBV5-1; 8 bases match TRBD2. V lost 3 bases to trimming and J lost 4 bases; unmatched junction nucleotides: 10. Per the germline V gene, CDR1 is SGHRS and CDR2 is YFSETQ. The CDR3 totals 16 residues. The CDR3 DNA follows: TGCGCCAGCAGCTCGGGTGCGGGGGGCAGGGCAGATACGCAGTATTTT. It codes for CASSSGAGGRADTQYF.

The chain employs TRBV5-1 and TRBJ2-1; D uncertain. The CDR3 is 15 residues long. V was shortened by 0 bases and J by 4 bases, with 11 bases between the two germline ends. Germline V gene data show CDR1 as SGHRS and CDR2 as YFSETQ. The CDR3 nucleotides read TGCGCCAGCAGCTTGGCCGCCGGCAGATACAATGAGCAGTTCTTC. Amino acid sequence: CASSLAAGRYNEQFF.

In its sample, this clone is medium-sized. The V call is TRBV6-4, the J call TRBJ2-2; D gene uncertain. V was trimmed by 2 bases and J by 8 bases, leaving 9 bases between them. Germline-derived CDR1 and CDR2 are MRHNA and SNTAGT. CDR3 length: 13 amino acids. Here the CDR3 reads CASSDGETGELFF. The CDR3 DNA follows: TGTGCCAGCAGTGACGGCGAGACTGGGGAGCTGTTTTTT.

The CDR3, as DNA: TGCGCCAGCAGAGCAGGTACTGGTGGGGCCAACGTCCTGACTTTC. Amino acid sequence: CASRAGTGGANVLTF. The V gene is TRBV5-1, the J gene TRBJ2-6; unclear D gene. Trimming took off 5 bases at V and 3 bases at J, with 12 bases between the two ends. CDR1 is SGHRS, CDR2 YFSETQ, per germline. The CDR3 contains 15 residues.

The chain links TRBV9 to TRBJ2-7; the D gene is possibly TRBD1 (6 bases). The CDR3 is 15 amino acids. CDR1 is SGDLS, CDR2 YYNGEE, per germline. The V and J ends lost 4 bases and 4 bases respectively, with 18 bases between them. The CDR3 nucleotides read TGTGCCAGCAGCCCTGAGGGGGTTTCCTCGTACGAGCAGTACTTC. Translating it yields CASSPEGVSSYEQYF.

This chain joins TRBV7-8 and TRBJ2-3; 8 nucleotides match TRBD2. The CDR3 sequence is 15 residues long. Germline CDR1 is SGHVS and CDR2 is FQNEAQ. Germline trimming cut 5 bases from V and 0 bases from J; bases unmatched to any gene: 4. DNA for the CDR3: TGTGCCAGCAGCCCACTAGCGGCTAGCACAGATACGCAGTATTTT. It codes for CASSPLAASTDTQYF.

The genes are TRBV19 and TRBJ1-2; D is uncertain. There are 13 residues in the CDR3. Trimming left V 5 bases short and J 7 bases short, with 14 bases between. Germline CDR1 reads LNHDA; CDR2 reads SQIVND (reference sequence). CDR3: CASSDAGLSGYTF. The CDR3 nucleotides read TGTGCCAGTAGTGATGCGGGGTTGTCTGGCTACACCTTC.

This chain joins TRBV25-1 and TRBJ1-4; no clear D. The length of the CDR3 is 17 residues. The germline CDR1 and CDR2 sequences are MGHDK and SYGVNS. V was clipped by 3 bases and J by 1 base, with 15 bases between them. The CDR3 DNA is TGTGCCAGCAGTGAGCGGGTAGGGTCGGTAACTAATGAAAAACTGTTTTTT. It yields the protein CASSERVGSVTNEKLFF.

This chain uses TRBV5-6 with TRBJ2-3; 11 bases line up with TRBD2. Germline CDR1 reads SGHDT; CDR2 reads YYEEEE. Trimming took 2 bases from V and 4 from J; bases not matched to a gene: 3. The CDR3 is made up of 15 amino acids. This chain's CDR3 is CASSFSGRVPDTQYF. The CDR3 bases are TGTGCCAGCAGCTTTAGCGGGAGGGTCCCAGATACGCAGTATTTT.

The V and J genes are TRBV11-1 and TRBJ2-5; 8 positions agree with TRBD1. The V gene's germline CDR1 is SGHAT and CDR2 FQDESV (reference sequence). The V segment lost 5 bases and the J segment 5 bases; nucleotides outside the gene matches: 7. The CDR3 runs 14 residues. The CDR3 bases are TGTGCCAGCAGCCTAGGACAGGGTAGGGAGACCCAGTACTTC. It yields the protein CASSLGQGRETQYF.

V usage is TRBV27 and J usage is TRBJ2-2; no clear D gene. The ends were cut back, 3 bases at V and 5 bases at J, with 4 bases in the middle. The CDR3 contains 12 residues. The germline V gene has CDR1 MNHEY and CDR2 SMNVEV (reference sequence). CDR3 DNA: TGTGCCAGCAGTTTTCCTACCGGGGAGCTGTTTTTT. This gives the protein CASSFPTGELFF.

The chain employs TRBV6-5 and TRBJ2-7, with D tentatively TRBD1 (5 bases). Germline assignment: CDR1 MNHEY and CDR2 SVGAGI. This CDR3 comprises 15 residues. V was shortened by 5 bases and J by 3 bases, with 17 bases between the two germline ends. The DNA for the CDR3 is TGTGCCAGCAGTCCAACAGGCTCTCGAGGCTACGAGCAGTACTTC. This codes for CASSPTGSRGYEQYF.

The chain carries TRBV4-1 and TRBJ1-4; D perhaps matches TRBD1 (5 bases). The length of the CDR3 is 16 residues. Germline CDR1 and CDR2: MGHRA and YSYEKL. V dropped 4 bases and J dropped 0 bases, with 12 bases sitting between them. CDR3 DNA: TGCGCCAGCAGCCCACGCGGGGCGGCAACTAATGAAAAACTGTTTTTT. Translating gives CASSPRGAATNEKLFF.

CDR3: CASSQKRTDLLGPIAYEQYF. Written as DNA, the CDR3 is TGTGCCAGCAGCCAGAAGCGGACAGACCTCTTGGGCCCCATCGCTTACGAGCAGTACTTC. The chain recombines TRBV4-2 with TRBJ2-7, with a tentative D call TRBD1 (6 bases). Trimming removed 3 bases at V and 4 bases at J, with 31 bases between. Germline CDR1 and CDR2: LGHNA and YNFKEQ. The CDR3 runs 20 residues.

Only a few counts were recorded for this clone. This chain joins TRBV7-2 and TRBJ2-5; 7 positions match TRBD1. After removal of 5 bases from V and 2 bases from J, the junction contained 8 bases not matched to a gene. This CDR3 spans 15 amino acids. Germline V lookup: CDR1 SGHTA, CDR2 FQGNSA. The CDR3 region has the DNA TGTGCCAGCAGCCACCGGGACAGCCTACAAGAGACCCAGTACTTC. Translation gives CASSHRDSLQETQYF.

J is TRBJ1-5 and V is TRBV6-6; no clear D. The CDR3 consists of 14 residues. The V end lost 0 bases, the J end lost 7 bases, and 10 bases lay between the germline ends. Germline V gene lookup returns CDR1 MNHNY and CDR2 SVGAGI (reference sequence). CDR3 region: CASSYSGGYQPQHF. The CDR3 DNA reads TGTGCCAGCAGTTACTCGGGAGGTTACCAGCCCCAGCATTTT.

The chain couples TRBV5-1 to TRBJ2-7; 10 bases agree with TRBD2. The length of the CDR3 is 14 residues. Germline trimming cut 4 bases from V and 0 bases from J; bases unmatched to any gene: 1. The germline CDR1 and CDR2 sequences are SGHRS and YFSETQ. Here the CDR3 reads CASSRTSGSYEQYF. The DNA for the CDR3 is TGCGCCAGCAGCCGGACTAGCGGCTCCTACGAGCAGTACTTC.

The CDR3 sequence: CASSLLSSGSHEQYF. The CDR3 bases are TGTGCCAGCAGCTTATTGTCTAGCGGGAGTCACGAGCAGTACTTC. The chain is built from TRBV7-2 and TRBJ2-7, with 10 bases identical to TRBD2. Trimming removed 2 bases from V and 5 bases from J; junction bases left unmatched: 6. The CDR3 has 15 amino acids. Germline CDR1 is SGHTA and CDR2 is FQGNSA.

The chain combines TRBV14 with TRBJ2-1; D ambiguous. The germline CDR1 and CDR2 sequences are SGHDN and FVKESK. CDR3 length equals 12 residues. Trimming shortened V by 1 base and J by 7 bases, and 5 bases separated the two germline ends. CDR3: CASSQVKNEQFF. In nucleotides, the CDR3 is TGTGCCAGCAGCCAAGTGAAAAATGAGCAGTTCTTC. Looking up the rest from reference TRBV14 and TRBJ2-1 gives the full variable domain: EAGVTQFPSHSVIEKGQTVTLRCDPISGHDNLYWYRRVMGKEIKFLLHFVKESKQDESGMPNNRFLAERTGGTYSTLKVQPAELEDSGVYFCASSQVKNEQFFGPGTRLTVL.

The chain joins TRBV5-4 to TRBJ2-2; TRBD1 might be the D (6 bases). Germline V gene data show CDR1 as SGHNT and CDR2 as YYREEE (reference sequence). Deletions cut 1 base from V and 2 bases from J, with 9 bases between. This CDR3 contains 15 residues. CDR3 protein: CASSLWGRNTGELFF. As DNA, the CDR3 is TGTGCCAGCAGCTTGTGGGGGCGCAACACCGGGGAGCTGTTTTTT.